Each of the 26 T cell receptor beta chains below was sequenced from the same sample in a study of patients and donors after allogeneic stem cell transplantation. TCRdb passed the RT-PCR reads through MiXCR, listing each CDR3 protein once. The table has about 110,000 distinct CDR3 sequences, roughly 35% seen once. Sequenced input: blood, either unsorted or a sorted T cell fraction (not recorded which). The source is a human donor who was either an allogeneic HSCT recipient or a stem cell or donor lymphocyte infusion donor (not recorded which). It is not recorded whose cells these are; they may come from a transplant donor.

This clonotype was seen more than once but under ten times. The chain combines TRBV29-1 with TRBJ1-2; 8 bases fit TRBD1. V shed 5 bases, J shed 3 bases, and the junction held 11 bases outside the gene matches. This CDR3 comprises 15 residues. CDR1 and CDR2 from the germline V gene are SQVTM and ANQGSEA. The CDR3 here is CSVRARTGPYYGYTF. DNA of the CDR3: TGCAGCGTTAGAGCAAGGACAGGGCCCTACTATGGCTACACCTTC.

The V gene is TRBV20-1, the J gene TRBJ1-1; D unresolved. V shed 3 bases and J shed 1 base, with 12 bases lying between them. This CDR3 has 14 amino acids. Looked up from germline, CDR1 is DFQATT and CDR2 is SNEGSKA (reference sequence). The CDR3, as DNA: TGCAGTGCTAGGAACCCAGGCAGGAACACTGAAGCTTTCTTT. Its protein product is CSARNPGRNTEAFF.

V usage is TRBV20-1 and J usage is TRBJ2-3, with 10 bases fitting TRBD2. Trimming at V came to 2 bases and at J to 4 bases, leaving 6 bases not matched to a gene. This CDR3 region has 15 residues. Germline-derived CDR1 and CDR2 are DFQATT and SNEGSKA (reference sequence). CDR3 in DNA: TGCAGTGCTAGACTAGCGGGAGCGTGGGCAGATACGCAGTATTTT. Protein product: CSARLAGAWADTQYF.

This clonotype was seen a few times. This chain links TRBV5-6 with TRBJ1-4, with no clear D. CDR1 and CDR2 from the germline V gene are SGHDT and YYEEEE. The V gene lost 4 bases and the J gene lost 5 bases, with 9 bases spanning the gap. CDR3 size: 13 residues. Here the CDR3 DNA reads TGTGCCAGCAGCATTGGACCAAATGAAAAACTGTTTTTT. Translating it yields CASSIGPNEKLFF.

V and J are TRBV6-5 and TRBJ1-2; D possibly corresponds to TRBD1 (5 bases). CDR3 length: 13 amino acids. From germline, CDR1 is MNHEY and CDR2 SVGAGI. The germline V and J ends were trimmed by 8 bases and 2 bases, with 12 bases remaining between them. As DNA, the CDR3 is TGTGCCAGCCGGGGCAGGCCCAACTATGGCTACACCTTC. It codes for CASRGRPNYGYTF.

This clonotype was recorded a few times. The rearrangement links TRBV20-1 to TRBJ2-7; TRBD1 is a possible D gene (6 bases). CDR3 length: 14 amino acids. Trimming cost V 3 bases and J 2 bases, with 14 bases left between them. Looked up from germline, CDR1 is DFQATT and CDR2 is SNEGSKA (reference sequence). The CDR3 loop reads CSARAATGTYEQYF. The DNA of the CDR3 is TGCAGTGCTAGGGCGGCGACAGGAACCTACGAGCAGTACTTC.

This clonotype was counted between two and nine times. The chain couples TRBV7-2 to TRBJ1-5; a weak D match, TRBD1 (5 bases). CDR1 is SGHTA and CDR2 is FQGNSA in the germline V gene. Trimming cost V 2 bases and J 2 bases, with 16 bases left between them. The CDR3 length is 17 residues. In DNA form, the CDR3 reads TGTGCCAGCAGCTTATGGGGGGATGCGCGAGGCAATCAGCCCCAGCATTTT. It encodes CASSLWGDARGNQPQHF. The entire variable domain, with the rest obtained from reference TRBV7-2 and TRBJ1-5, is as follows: GAGVSQSPSNKVTEKGKDVELRCDPISGHTALYWYRQSLGQGLEFLIYFQGNSAPDKSGLPSDRFSAERTGGSVSTLTIQRTQQEDSAVYLCASSLWGDARGNQPQHFGDGTRLSIL.

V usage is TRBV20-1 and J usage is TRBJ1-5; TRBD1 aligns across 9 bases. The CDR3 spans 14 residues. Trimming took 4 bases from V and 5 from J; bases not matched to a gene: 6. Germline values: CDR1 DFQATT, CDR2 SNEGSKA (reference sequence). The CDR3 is CSATENRGHQPQHF. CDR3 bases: TGCAGTGCTACGGAAAACAGGGGGCATCAGCCCCAGCATTTT.

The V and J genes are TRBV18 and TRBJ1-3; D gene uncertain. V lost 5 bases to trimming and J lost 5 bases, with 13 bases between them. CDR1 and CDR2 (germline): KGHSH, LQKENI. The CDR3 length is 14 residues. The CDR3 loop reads CASSNLGVRNTIYF. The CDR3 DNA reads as TGTGCCAGCTCAAATCTCGGGGTCAGAAACACCATATATTTT.

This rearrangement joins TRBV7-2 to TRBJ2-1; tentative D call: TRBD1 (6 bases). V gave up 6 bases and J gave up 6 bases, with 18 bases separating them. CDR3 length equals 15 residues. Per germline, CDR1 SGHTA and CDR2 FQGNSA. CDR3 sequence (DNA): TGTGCCAGCAGTCGCACCGGGACAACGAGCAATGAGCAGTTCTTC. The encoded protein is CASSRTGTTSNEQFF.

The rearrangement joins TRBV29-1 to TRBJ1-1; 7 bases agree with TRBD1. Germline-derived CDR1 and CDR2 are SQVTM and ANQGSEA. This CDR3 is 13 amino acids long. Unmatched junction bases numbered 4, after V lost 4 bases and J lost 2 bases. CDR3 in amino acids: CSVVQGLNTEAFF. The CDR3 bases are TGCAGCGTTGTACAGGGGCTAAACACTGAAGCTTTCTTT.

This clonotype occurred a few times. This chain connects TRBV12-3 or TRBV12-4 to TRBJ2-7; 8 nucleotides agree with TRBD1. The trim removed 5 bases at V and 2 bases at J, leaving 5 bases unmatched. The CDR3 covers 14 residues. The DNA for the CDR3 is TGTGCCAGCAGTCCGAGACAGGGGACCTACGAGCAGTACTTC. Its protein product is CASSPRQGTYEQYF.

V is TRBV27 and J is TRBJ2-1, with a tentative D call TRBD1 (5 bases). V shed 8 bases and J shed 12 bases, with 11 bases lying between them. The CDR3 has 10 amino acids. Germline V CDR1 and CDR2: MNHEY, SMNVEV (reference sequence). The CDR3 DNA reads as TGTGCCAGCGGGGCACACTTGCAGTTCTTC. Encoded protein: CASGAHLQFF.

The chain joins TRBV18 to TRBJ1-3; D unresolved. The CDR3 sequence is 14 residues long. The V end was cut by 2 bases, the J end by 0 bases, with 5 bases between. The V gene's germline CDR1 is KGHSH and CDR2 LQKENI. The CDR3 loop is CASSPKISGNTIYF. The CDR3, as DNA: TGTGCCAGCTCACCAAAGATCTCTGGAAACACCATATATTTT. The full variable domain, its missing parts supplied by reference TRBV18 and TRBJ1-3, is NAGVMQNPRHLVRRRGQEARLRCSPMKGHSHVYWYRQLPEEGLKFMVYLQKENIIDESGMPKERFSAEFPKEGPSILRIQQVVRGDSAAYFCASSPKISGNTIYFGEGSWLTVV.

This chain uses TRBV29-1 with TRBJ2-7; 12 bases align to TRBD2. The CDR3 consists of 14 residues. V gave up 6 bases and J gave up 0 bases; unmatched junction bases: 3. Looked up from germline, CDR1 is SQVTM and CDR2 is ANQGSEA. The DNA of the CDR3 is TGCAGCGTCAAGACTAGCGGGAGCTCCTACGAGCAGTACTTC. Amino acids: CSVKTSGSSYEQYF.

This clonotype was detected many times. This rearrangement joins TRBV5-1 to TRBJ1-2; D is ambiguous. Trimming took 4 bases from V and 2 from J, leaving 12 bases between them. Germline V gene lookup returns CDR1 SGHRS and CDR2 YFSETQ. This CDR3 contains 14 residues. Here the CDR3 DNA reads TGCGCCAGCAGCCGCAGTACCGGAAACTATGGCTACACCTTC. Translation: CASSRSTGNYGYTF.

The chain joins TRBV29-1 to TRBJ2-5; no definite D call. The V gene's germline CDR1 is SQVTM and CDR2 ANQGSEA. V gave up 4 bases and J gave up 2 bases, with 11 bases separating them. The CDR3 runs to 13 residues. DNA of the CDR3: TGCAGCGTTGCTTTTTCCTCGCAAGAGACCCAGTACTTC. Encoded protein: CSVAFSSQETQYF.

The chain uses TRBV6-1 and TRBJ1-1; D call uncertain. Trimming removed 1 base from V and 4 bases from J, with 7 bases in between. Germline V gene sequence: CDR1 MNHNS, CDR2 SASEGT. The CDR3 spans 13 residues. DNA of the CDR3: TGTGCCAGCAGTGAAGTTTGGGGCACTGAAGCTTTCTTT. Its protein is CASSEVWGTEAFF.

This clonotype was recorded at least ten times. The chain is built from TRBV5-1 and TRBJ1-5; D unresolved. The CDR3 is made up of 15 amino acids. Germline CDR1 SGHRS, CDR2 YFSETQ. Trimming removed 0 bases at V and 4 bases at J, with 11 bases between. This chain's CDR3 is CASSLAGSFNQPQHF. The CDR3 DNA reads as TGCGCCAGCAGCTTGGCCGGGTCCTTTAATCAGCCCCAGCATTTT.

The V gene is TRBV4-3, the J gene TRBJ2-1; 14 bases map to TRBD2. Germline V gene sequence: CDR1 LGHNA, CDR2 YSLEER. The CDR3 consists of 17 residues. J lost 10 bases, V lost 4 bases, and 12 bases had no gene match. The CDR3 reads CASSRNRTSGRQMEQFF. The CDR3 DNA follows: TGCGCCAGCAGCCGAAACCGGACTAGCGGGAGGCAGATGGAGCAGTTCTTC.

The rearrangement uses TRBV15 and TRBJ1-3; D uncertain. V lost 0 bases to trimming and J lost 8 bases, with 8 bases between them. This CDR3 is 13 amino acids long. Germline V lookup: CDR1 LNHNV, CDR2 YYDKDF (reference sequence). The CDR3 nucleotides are TGTGCCACCAGCAGAGATGCGGTAGACACCATATATTTT. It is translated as CATSRDAVDTIYF.

The CDR3 is CASSVSSYEQYF. The CDR3 nucleotides read TGTGCCAGCAGCGTCAGCTCCTACGAGCAGTACTTC. V is TRBV5-5 and J is TRBJ2-7; the D is unclear. V shed 4 bases and J shed 0 bases, with 5 bases lying between them. The CDR3 covers 12 residues. Germline V CDR1 and CDR2: SGHKS, YYEKEE (reference sequence). The variable domain in full, completed from reference TRBV5-5 and TRBJ2-7, reads DAGVTQSPTHLIKTRGQQVTLRCSPISGHKSVSWYQQVLGQGPQFIFQYYEKEERGRGNFPDRFSARQFPNYSSELNVNALLLGDSALYLCASSVSSYEQYFGPGTRLTVT.

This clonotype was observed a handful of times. The CDR3 coding sequence is TGTGCCAGCAGCGGACTAGCGGGGAGTGCCGGGGAGCTGTTTTTT. Protein: CASSGLAGSAGELFF. The genes are TRBV5-4 and TRBJ2-2; 12 nucleotides line up with TRBD2. The CDR3 totals 15 residues. J lost 6 bases, V lost 4 bases, and 4 bases had no gene match. CDR1 is SGHNT and CDR2 is YYREEE in the germline V gene (reference sequence).

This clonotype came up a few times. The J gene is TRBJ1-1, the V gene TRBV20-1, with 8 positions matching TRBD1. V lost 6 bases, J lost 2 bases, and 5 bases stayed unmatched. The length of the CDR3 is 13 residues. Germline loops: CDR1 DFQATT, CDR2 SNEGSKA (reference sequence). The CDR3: CSAHRGGNTEAFF. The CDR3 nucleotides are TGCAGTGCCCACAGGGGGGGAAACACTGAAGCTTTCTTT.

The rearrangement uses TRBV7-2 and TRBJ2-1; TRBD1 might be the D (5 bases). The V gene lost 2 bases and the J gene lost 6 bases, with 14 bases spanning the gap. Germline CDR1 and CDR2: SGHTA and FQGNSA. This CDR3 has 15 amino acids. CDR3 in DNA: TGTGCCAGCAGCTTATGGGGCGGAGTAAGCAATGAGCAGTTCTTC. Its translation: CASSLWGGVSNEQFF.

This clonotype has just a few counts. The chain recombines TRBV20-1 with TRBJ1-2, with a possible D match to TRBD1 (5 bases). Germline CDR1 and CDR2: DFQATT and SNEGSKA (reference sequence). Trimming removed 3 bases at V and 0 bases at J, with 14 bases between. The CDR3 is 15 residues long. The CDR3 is CSASSHRSSNYGYTF. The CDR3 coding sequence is TGCAGTGCTAGCTCACACAGGTCGTCTAACTATGGCTACACCTTC.